Listed here are 29 T cell receptor beta chains from one sample, sequenced in a study of identical twins. MiXCR, applied by TCRdb to the 5' RACE reads, yields one record per CDR3 protein. The sample yields approximately 220,000 distinct CDR3 sequences, around 8.1% seen once. These records were also assigned to another study, of yellow fever vaccine responses in identical twins.

The specimen sequenced was memory (CD45RO+) T cells sorted from blood. These receptors were taken from a woman aged 18-29 years in good health.

The V and J genes are TRBV3-1 and TRBJ1-1, with a tentative D call TRBD1 (5 bases). The CDR3 has 11 residues. CDR1 and CDR2 (germline): LGHDT, YNNKEL (reference sequence). With 2 bases removed from V and 7 bases from J, the gap between germline ends came to 5 bases. CDR3: CASSQQGEAFF. CDR3 sequence (DNA): TGTGCCAGCAGCCAACAGGGTGAAGCTTTCTTT.

This clonotype was observed a few times. This rearrangement joins TRBV7-3 to TRBJ1-1; D uncertain. Between the trimmed V and J ends, which lost 5 bases and 5 bases, there was a span of 15 bases. CDR3 length equals 14 residues. The germline gives CDR1 SGHTA, CDR2 FQGTGA. The DNA of the CDR3 is TGTGCCAGCAGCCAGTGGGCGACGGGGACTGAAGCTTTCTTT. This encodes CASSQWATGTEAFF.

This clonotype came up a few times. The V gene is TRBV7-2, the J gene TRBJ1-2; D gene ambiguous. V was pared by 5 bases and J by 6 bases, with 10 bases between. There are 12 residues in the CDR3. Per the germline V gene, CDR1 is SGHTA and CDR2 is FQGNSA. The CDR3 nucleotides read TGTGCCAGCAGCGCGAGAGAAGATGGCTACACCTTC. Translation gives CASSAREDGYTF.

A few counts support this clonotype. The chain carries TRBV11-3 and TRBJ2-2, with 9 nucleotides matching TRBD1. Germline V gene sequence: CDR1 SGHNT, CDR2 YENEEA. CDR3 length: 15 amino acids. The ends lost 5 bases at V and 0 bases at J; junction bases unmatched: 1. The CDR3 nucleotides are TGTGCCAGCAGCGGGACAGGGACGAACACCGGGGAGCTGTTTTTT. It codes for CASSGTGTNTGELFF.

About this clonotype: This may stem from a read error, because a much larger clone lies one nucleotide away. The chain carries TRBV21-1 and TRBJ2-7; TRBD1 was called by the table and not checked on the DNA. TRBV21-1 is a pseudogene. There are 13 residues in the CDR3. This chain's CDR3 is CASSKGQTYEQYF. CDR3 nucleotide sequence: TGTGCCAGCAGCAAGGGACAGACCTACGAGCAGTACTTC.

This clonotype has a handful of counts. The chain links TRBV12-3 or TRBV12-4 to TRBJ2-7, with a weak D call TRBD1 (6 bases). V lost 8 bases to trimming and J lost 2 bases, with 13 bases between them. The CDR3 covers 13 residues. The CDR3 loop is CASGYRAAYEQYF. DNA of the CDR3: TGTGCCAGCGGTTACAGGGCAGCCTACGAGCAGTACTTC.

This clonotype was seen ten or more times. The rearrangement links TRBV3-1 to TRBJ2-7; D remains ambiguous. The germline CDR1 and CDR2 sequences are LGHDT and YNNKEL (reference sequence). The V and J ends lost 3 bases and 4 bases respectively, with 13 bases between them. This CDR3 spans 14 amino acids. CDR3 amino acids: CASSHPGRSYEQYF. The CDR3 DNA is TGTGCCAGCAGCCATCCCGGACGTTCGTACGAGCAGTACTTC.

The genes are TRBV7-2 and TRBJ2-3, with 10 bases fitting TRBD2. The CDR3 consists of 16 residues. Unmatched junction bases numbered 5, after V lost 3 bases and J lost 2 bases. Germline V lookup: CDR1 SGHTA, CDR2 FQGNSA. For the CDR3, the DNA is TGTGCCAGCAGCTTCATCCTAGCGGGGGTCACAGATACGCAGTATTTT. Amino acid sequence: CASSFILAGVTDTQYF.

This clonotype was detected only a few times. The rearrangement links TRBV20-1 to TRBJ2-5; TRBD2 aligns across 15 bases. The CDR3 totals 16 residues. Germline loops: CDR1 DFQATT, CDR2 SNEGSKA (reference sequence). V lost 5 bases, J lost 4 bases, and 8 bases stayed unmatched. CDR3 protein: CSASGLAGGYRETQYF. The CDR3, as DNA: TGCAGTGCTTCCGGACTAGCGGGAGGGTATAGAGAGACCCAGTACTTC.

The table lists this clonotype with many counts. One junction end does not reproduce the germline sequence, and a read error may be involved. This chain links TRBV7-7 with TRBJ2-7; 12 bases fit TRBD2. The CDR3 runs 17 residues. Germline CDR1 is SSHAT and CDR2 is FNYEAQ (reference sequence). CDR3 sequence (DNA): TGTGCTAGCAGCTTAGCGCGACTAGCGGGAGAATGGGACGAGCAGTACTTC. The encoded protein is CASSLARLAGEWDEQYF.

This clonotype was seen at least ten times. The CDR3 protein is CASSRTGAYSGNTIYF. The DNA of the CDR3 is TGTGCCAGCAGTCGGACAGGGGCCTACTCTGGAAACACCATATATTTT. This chain connects TRBV12-3 or TRBV12-4 to TRBJ1-3, with TRBD1 matching 9 bases. This CDR3 is 16 amino acids long. Trimming cost V 5 bases and J 0 bases; bases outside gene matches: 5.

V and J are TRBV3-1 and TRBJ2-7; 11 bases are shared with TRBD2. Germline CDR1 and CDR2: LGHDT and YNNKEL (reference sequence). V trimming: 4 bases; J trimming: 0 bases; junction bases outside the gene matches: 14. This CDR3 is built from 19 residues. CDR3 in amino acids: CASSRLGTSGPRDSYEQYF. As DNA, the CDR3 is TGTGCCAGCAGCCGACTCGGGACTAGCGGCCCCCGGGACTCCTACGAGCAGTACTTC.

This clonotype was seen only a few times. This rearrangement joins TRBV11-2 to TRBJ2-1, with 13 bases aligning to TRBD2. CDR1 SGHAT and CDR2 FQNNGV come from the germline V gene. V lost 5 bases to trimming and J lost 1 base; unmatched junction nucleotides: 8. This CDR3 contains 18 residues. The CDR3 region has the DNA TGTGCCAGCAGCCCCCGGACTAGCGGGAGATTGTCCTACAATGAGCAGTTCTTC. Translating gives CASSPRTSGRLSYNEQFF.

The chain has TRBV29-1 and TRBJ2-2, with a possible D match to TRBD2 (5 bases). V dropped 6 bases and J dropped 1 base, with 6 bases sitting between them. Germline lookup yields CDR1 SQVTM and CDR2 ANQGSEA. The length of the CDR3 is 12 residues. CDR3 sequence (DNA): TGCAGCGTGCGGGTGAACACCGGGGAGCTGTTTTTT. As protein: CSVRVNTGELFF.

This clonotype has just a few counts. CDR3 region: CSAWTSGGSGANVLTF. CDR3 DNA: TGCAGTGCGTGGACTAGCGGGGGCTCTGGGGCCAACGTCCTGACTTTC. This rearrangement joins TRBV20-1 to TRBJ2-6; 13 bases agree with TRBD2. Germline-derived CDR1 and CDR2 are DFQATT and SNEGSKA (reference sequence). The V and J ends lost 6 bases and 0 bases, in that order; junction bases with no gene match: 2. The CDR3 spans 16 residues.

This clonotype has just a few counts. CDR3 region: CASRSDKNYGYTF. The CDR3 coding sequence is TGTGCCAGTAGATCGGACAAGAACTATGGCTACACCTTC. The chain couples TRBV19 to TRBJ1-2; tentatively, D is TRBD1 (5 bases). Germline V CDR1 and CDR2: LNHDA, SQIVND (reference sequence). The CDR3 length is 13 residues. V dropped 6 bases and J dropped 2 bases, with 10 bases sitting between them.

The rearrangement uses TRBV7-9 and TRBJ2-1; 10 nucleotides match TRBD2. The germline V gene encodes CDR1 SEHNR and CDR2 FQNEAQ (reference sequence). There are 16 residues in the CDR3. J lost 4 bases, V lost 5 bases, and 8 bases had no gene match. The CDR3 nucleotides read TGTGCCAGCAGCGTCCCTAGCGGGGGTAGATACAATGAGCAGTTCTTC. Protein: CASSVPSGGRYNEQFF.

This clonotype has a count of ten or more. This chain links TRBV12-3 or TRBV12-4 with TRBJ2-3; TRBD2 matches 8 bases. Trimming took 4 bases from V and 9 from J; bases not matched to a gene: 3. CDR3 length: 12 amino acids. The CDR3 region is CASSYSGKTQYF. Here the CDR3 DNA reads TGTGCCAGCAGTTATAGCGGGAAGACGCAGTATTTT.

The sample holds many counts of this clonotype. This chain joins TRBV5-1 and TRBJ2-2, with no clear D. The CDR3 consists of 13 residues. Between the trimmed V and J ends, which lost 0 bases and 3 bases, there was a span of 3 bases. The germline gives CDR1 SGHRS, CDR2 YFSETQ. The CDR3 nucleotides are TGCGCCAGCAGCTTGGATGACACCGGGGAGCTGTTTTTT. Translation gives CASSLDDTGELFF.

The V and J genes are TRBV6-5 and TRBJ2-3; unclear D gene. Germline V gene sequence: CDR1 MNHEY, CDR2 SVGAGI. CDR3 length equals 14 residues. Trimming shortened V by 2 bases and J by 1 base, and 7 bases separated the two germline ends. CDR3 sequence reads: CASSYQPGTDTQYF. In nucleotides, the CDR3 is TGTGCCAGCAGTTACCAGCCTGGCACAGATACGCAGTATTTT.

This clonotype showed up many times. The CDR3 here is CATSGGGSTDTQYF. The DNA for the CDR3 is TGTGCCACCAGCGGAGGGGGGAGCACAGATACGCAGTATTTT. The rearrangement uses TRBV15 and TRBJ2-3; the D call may be TRBD1 or TRBD2 (6 bases each). CDR1 and CDR2 from the germline V gene are LNHNV and YYDKDF (reference sequence). V dropped 5 bases and J dropped 0 bases, with 9 bases sitting between them. The CDR3 runs 14 residues.

This clonotype was seen only a few times. The rearrangement links TRBV27 to TRBJ1-2, with a possible D match to TRBD1 (5 bases). Trimming took 2 bases from V and 6 from J, leaving 10 bases between them. Germline V gene sequence: CDR1 MNHEY, CDR2 SMNVEV (reference sequence). The CDR3 is made up of 13 amino acids. Here the CDR3 reads CASSLAGTHGYTF. DNA for the CDR3: TGTGCCAGCAGTTTAGCAGGGACCCATGGCTACACCTTC.

This clonotype was counted only a few times. This chain uses TRBV4-3 with TRBJ2-1, with D possibly being TRBD2 (6 bases). The V end was cut by 0 bases, the J end by 7 bases, with 16 bases between. The CDR3 extends over 16 amino acids. Germline-derived CDR1 and CDR2 are LGHNA and YSLEER. The DNA for the CDR3 is TGCGCCAGCAGCCAAGAGGGCGCAGGGAGGAGGAATGAGCAGTTCTTC. Translating it yields CASSQEGAGRRNEQFF.

In this sample, this clonotype turned up many times. The chain combines TRBV9 with TRBJ2-1, with a tentative D call TRBD2 (6 bases). The V end lost 0 bases, the J end lost 2 bases, and 9 bases lay between the germline ends. The length of the CDR3 is 15 residues. From germline, CDR1 is SGDLS and CDR2 YYNGEE. The CDR3 here is CASSVAGLAYNEQFF. The CDR3 coding sequence is TGTGCCAGCAGCGTAGCGGGACTCGCCTACAATGAGCAGTTCTTC. Together with reference TRBV9 and TRBJ2-1, the CDR3 gives the full variable domain: DSGVTQTPKHLITATGQRVTLRCSPRSGDLSVYWYQQSLDQGLQFLIQYYNGEERAKGNILERFSAQQFPDLHSELNLSSLELGDSALYFCASSVAGLAYNEQFFGPGTRLTVL.

This clonotype was seen a handful of times. V and J are TRBV4-2 and TRBJ2-7; D not resolved. Germline V gives CDR1 LGHNA, CDR2 YNFKEQ. This CDR3 spans 15 amino acids. The germline V and J ends were trimmed by 0 bases and 0 bases, with 9 bases remaining between them. CDR3 sequence (DNA): TGTGCCAGCAGCCAAGAGCGGCTAAGCTCCTACGAGCAGTACTTC. Its translation is CASSQERLSSYEQYF.

Ten or more counts support this clonotype. The chain employs TRBV12-3 or TRBV12-4 and TRBJ1-1; no clear D. The CDR3 consists of 12 residues. With 3 bases removed from V and 7 bases from J, the gap between germline ends came to 9 bases. CDR3 bases: TGTGCCAGCAGTTTCGGGGAGATTGAAGCTTTCTTT. Translated: CASSFGEIEAFF.

This clonotype was detected only a few times. The V and J genes are TRBV10-2 and TRBJ2-7; 7 nucleotides line up with TRBD2. CDR3 length equals 15 residues. Looked up from germline, CDR1 is WSHSY and CDR2 is SAAADI. V shed 2 bases and J 6 bases; nucleotides not matched to a gene: 10. CDR3 protein: CASSEPGEGLIEQYF. DNA for the CDR3: TGCGCCAGCAGTGAGCCGGGGGAGGGCCTTATCGAGCAGTACTTC.

Points on this clonotype: A read error may produce the germline difference seen at one junction end. The chain joins TRBV20-1 to TRBJ1-2; D is unresolved. Germline CDR1 DFQATT, CDR2 SNEGSKA (reference sequence). This CDR3 spans 13 amino acids. CDR3 loop: CSASSSDNYGYIF. CDR3 nucleotides: TGCAGTGCTAGTTCCAGCGATAACTATGGCTACATCTTC.

This chain joins TRBV7-2 and TRBJ2-1, with D maybe TRBD1 (5 bases). Germline CDR1 reads SGHTA; CDR2 reads FQGNSA. V dropped 3 bases and J dropped 2 bases, with 8 bases sitting between them. This CDR3 is built from 14 residues. DNA of the CDR3: TGTGCCAGCAGCTTCGCCAGGGCCTACAATGAGCAGTTCTTC. Its translation: CASSFARAYNEQFF. The full variable domain, its missing parts supplied by reference TRBV7-2 and TRBJ2-1, is GAGVSQSPSNKVTEKGKDVELRCDPISGHTALYWYRQSLGQGLEFLIYFQGNSAPDKSGLPSDRFSAERTGGSVSTLTIQRTQQEDSAVYLCASSFARAYNEQFFGPGTRLTVL.